This TCR beta chain appears in the sequencing data of a study of T cell responses to AZD1222 COVID-19 vaccine. TCRdb keeps only in-frame clones here, not all; method: immunoSEQ multiplex PCR. The data hold approximately 130,000 clones, with over 80% observed a single time. Notes on the study in general: There were vaccine-associated CD4 TCRs across spike, dominant at 160-218 and 743-854. Seropositive status at baseline applied to only a handful of AZD1222 recipients. Females outnumbered males among donors, who were mostly white British; clonal diversity was possibly underestimated.

A word on this clone: Its target is unknown.

The V gene lost 6 bases and the J gene lost 3 bases, with 12 bases spanning the gap. Germline loops: CDR1 SGHAT, CDR2 FQDESV (reference sequence). CDR3 length equals 14 residues. The chain joins TRBV11-1 to TRBJ2-1, with D possibly matching TRBD1 (6 bases). The sequence was collected from an adult in good health. The sequencing here drew on peripheral blood, taken on day 0 of AZD1222 vaccination. The CDR3 DNA reads as TGTGCCAGCAGGTCGGAAGGGGGCTACAATGAGCAGTTCTTC. Translated, it gives CASRSEGGYNEQFF.